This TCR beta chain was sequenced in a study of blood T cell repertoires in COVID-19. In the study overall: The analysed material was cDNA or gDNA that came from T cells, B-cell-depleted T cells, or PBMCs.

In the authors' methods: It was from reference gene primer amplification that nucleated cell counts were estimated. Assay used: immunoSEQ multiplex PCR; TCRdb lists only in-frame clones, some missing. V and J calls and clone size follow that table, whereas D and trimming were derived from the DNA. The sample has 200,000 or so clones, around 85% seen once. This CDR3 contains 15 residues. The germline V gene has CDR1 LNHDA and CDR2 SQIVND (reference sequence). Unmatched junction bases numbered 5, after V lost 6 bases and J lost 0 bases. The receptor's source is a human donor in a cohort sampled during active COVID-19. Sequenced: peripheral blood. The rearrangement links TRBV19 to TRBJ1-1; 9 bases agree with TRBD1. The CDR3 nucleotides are TGTGCCAGTAGGAGACAGGGGGGATTGAACACTGAAGCTTTCTTT. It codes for CASRRQGGLNTEAFF. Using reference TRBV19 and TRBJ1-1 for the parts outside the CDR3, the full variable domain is DGGITQSPKYLFRKEGQNVTLSCEQNLNHDAMYWYRQDPGQGLRLIYYSQIVNDFQKGDIAEGYSVSREKKESFPLTVTSAQKNPTAFYLCASRRQGGLNTEAFFGQGTRLTVV.